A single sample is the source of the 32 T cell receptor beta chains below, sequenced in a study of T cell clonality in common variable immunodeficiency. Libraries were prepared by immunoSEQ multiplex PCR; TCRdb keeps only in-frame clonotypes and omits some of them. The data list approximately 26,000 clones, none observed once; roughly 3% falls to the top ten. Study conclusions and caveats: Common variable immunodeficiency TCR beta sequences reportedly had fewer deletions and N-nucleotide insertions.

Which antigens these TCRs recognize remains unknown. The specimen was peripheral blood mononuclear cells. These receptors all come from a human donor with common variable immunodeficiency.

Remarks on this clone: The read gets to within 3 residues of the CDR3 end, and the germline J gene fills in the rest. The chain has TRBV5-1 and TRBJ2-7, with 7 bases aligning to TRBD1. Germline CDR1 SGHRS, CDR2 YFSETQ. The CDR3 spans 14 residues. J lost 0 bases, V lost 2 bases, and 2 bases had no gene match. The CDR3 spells CASSFGDSSYEQYF. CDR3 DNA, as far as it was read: TGCGCCAGCAGCTTTGGGGACAGCTCCTACGAG.

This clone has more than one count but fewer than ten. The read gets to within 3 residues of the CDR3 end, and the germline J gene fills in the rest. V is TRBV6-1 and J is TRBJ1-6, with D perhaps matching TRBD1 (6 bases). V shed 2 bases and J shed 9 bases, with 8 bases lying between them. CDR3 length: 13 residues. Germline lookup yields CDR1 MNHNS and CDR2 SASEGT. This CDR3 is CASSETGISPLHF. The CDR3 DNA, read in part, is TGTGCCAGCAGTGAAACAGGGATTTCACCC.

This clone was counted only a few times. The chain's CDR3 is CSARSPTGERVNEQFF. Partial CDR3 DNA: TGCAGTGCGAGAAGTCCGACAGGGGAAAGGGTGAATGAG. The V and J genes are TRBV20-1 and TRBJ2-1; 8 bases line up with TRBD1. The CDR3 end lies 3 residues beyond the end of the read and is filled in from the germline J gene. J gave up 7 bases and V 6 bases, and 17 bases lay outside the gene matches. The CDR3 is made up of 16 amino acids. Looked up from germline, CDR1 is DFQATT and CDR2 is SNEGSKA (reference sequence).

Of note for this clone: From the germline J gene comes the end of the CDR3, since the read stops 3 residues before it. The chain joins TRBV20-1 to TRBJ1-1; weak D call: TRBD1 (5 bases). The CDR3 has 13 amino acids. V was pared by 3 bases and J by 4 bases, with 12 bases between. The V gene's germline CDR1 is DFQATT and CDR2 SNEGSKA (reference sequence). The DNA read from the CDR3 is TGCAGTGCTAGCGACAGCGCGCCCACTGAA. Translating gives CSASDSAPTE. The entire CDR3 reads CSASDSAPTEAFF.

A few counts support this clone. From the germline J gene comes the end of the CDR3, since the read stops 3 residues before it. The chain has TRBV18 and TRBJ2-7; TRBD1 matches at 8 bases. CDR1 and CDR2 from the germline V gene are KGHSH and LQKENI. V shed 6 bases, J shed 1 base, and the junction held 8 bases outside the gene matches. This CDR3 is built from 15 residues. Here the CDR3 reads CASSQGAGESYEQYF. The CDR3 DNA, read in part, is TGTGCCAGCTCTCAGGGGGCAGGGGAATCCTACGAG. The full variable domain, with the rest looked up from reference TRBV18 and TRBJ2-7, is NAGVMQNPRHLVRRRGQEARLRCSPMKGHSHVYWYRQLPEEGLKFMVYLQKENIIDESGMPKERFSAEFPKEGPSILRIQQVVRGDSAAYFCASSQGAGESYEQYFGPGTRLTVT.

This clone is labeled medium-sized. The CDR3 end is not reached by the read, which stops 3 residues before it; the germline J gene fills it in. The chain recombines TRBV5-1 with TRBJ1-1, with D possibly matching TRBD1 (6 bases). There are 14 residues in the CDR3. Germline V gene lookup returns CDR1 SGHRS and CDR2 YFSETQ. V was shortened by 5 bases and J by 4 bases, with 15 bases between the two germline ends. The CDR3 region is CASRRGSGTTEAFF. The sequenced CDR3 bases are TGCGCCAGCAGAAGGGGGTCAGGGACCACTGAA.

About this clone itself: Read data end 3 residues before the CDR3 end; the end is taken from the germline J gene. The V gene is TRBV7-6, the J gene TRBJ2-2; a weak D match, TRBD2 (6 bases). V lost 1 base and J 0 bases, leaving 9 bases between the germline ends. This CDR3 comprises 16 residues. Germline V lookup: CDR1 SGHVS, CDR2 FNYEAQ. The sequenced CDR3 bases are TGTGCCAGCAGCTTAGGGCGGGGAACGAACACCGGGGAG. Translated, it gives CASSLGRGTNTGE. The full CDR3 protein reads CASSLGRGTNTGELFF.

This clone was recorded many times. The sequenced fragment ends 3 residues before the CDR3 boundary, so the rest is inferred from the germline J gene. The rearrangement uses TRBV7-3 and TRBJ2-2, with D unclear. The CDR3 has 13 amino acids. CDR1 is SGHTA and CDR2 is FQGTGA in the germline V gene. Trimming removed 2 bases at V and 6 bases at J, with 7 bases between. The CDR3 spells CASSLGPAGELFF. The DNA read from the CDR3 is TGTGCCAGCAGCTTAGGCCCCGCCGGGGAG.

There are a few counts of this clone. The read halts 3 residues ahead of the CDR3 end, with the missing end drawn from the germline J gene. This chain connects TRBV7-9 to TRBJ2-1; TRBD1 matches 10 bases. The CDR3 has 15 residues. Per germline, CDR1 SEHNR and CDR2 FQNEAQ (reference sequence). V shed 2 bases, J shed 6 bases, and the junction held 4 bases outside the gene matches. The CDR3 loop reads CASSLPRTGGNEQFF. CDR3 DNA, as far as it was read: TGTGCCAGCAGCTTACCCAGGACAGGGGGCAATGAG.

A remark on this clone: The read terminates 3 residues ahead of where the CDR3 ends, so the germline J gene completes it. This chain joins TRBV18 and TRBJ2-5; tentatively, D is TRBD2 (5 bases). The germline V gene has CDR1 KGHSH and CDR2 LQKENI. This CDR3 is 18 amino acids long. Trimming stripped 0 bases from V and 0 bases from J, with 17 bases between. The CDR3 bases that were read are TGTGCCAGCTCACCACCTTCTAGTGGACTGAAGTACCAAGAGACC. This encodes CASSPPSSGLKYQET. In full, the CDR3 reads CASSPPSSGLKYQETQYF.

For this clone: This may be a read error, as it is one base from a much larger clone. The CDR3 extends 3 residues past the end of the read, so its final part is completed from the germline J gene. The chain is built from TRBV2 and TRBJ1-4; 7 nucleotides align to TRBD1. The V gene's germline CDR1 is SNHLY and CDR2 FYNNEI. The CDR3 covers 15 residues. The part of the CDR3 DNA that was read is TGTGCCAGCAGTGAACAGGGGGTAGGGAATGATAAA. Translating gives CASSEQGVGNDK. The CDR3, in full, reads CASSEQGVGNDKLFF.

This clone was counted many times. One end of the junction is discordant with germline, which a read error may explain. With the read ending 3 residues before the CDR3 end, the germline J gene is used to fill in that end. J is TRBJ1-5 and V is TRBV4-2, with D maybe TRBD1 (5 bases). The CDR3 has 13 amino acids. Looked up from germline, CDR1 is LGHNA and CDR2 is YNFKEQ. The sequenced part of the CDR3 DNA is TGCGCCAGCAGCGGCAGGGGCAATCAGCCC. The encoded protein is CASSGRGNQP. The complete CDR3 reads CASSGRGNQPQHF.

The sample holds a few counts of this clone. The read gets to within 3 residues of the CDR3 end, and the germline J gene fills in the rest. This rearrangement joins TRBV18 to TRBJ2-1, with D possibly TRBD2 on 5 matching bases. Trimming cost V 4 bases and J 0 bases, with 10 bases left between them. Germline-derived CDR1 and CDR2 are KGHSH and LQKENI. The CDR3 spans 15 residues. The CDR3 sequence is CASSRGWSSYNEQFF. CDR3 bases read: TGTGCCAGCTCACGCGGGTGGAGCTCCTACAATGAG.

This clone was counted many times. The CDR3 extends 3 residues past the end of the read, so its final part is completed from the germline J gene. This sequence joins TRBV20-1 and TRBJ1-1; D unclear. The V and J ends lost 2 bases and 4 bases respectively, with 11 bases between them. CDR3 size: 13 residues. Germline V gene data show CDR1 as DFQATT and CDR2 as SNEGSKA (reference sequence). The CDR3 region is CSARLHEGTEAFF. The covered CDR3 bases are TGCAGTGCTAGACTACACGAGGGCACTGAA.

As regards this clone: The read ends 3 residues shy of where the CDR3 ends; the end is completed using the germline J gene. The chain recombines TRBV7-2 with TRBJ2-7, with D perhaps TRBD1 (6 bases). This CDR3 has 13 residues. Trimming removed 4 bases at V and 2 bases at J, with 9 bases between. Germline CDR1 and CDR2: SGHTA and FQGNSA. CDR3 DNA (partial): TGTGCCAGCAGCTCCGGACAGCCCTACGAG. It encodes CASSSGQPYE. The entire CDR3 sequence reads CASSSGQPYEQYF.

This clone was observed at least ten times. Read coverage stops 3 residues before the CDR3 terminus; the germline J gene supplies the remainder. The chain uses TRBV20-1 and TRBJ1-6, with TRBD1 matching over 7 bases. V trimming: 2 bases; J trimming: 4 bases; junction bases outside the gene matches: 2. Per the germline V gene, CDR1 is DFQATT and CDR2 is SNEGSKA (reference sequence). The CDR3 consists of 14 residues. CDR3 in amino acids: CSARMGQYNSPLHF. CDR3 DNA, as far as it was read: TGCAGTGCTAGAATGGGACAGTATAATTCACCC.

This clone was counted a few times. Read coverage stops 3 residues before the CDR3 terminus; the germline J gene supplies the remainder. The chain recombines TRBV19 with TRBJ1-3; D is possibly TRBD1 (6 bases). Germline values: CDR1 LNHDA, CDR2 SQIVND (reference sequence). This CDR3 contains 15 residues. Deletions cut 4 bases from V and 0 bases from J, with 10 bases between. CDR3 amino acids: CASSTTGNSGNTIYF. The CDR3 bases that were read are TGTGCCAGTAGTACCACAGGGAACTCTGGAAACACC.

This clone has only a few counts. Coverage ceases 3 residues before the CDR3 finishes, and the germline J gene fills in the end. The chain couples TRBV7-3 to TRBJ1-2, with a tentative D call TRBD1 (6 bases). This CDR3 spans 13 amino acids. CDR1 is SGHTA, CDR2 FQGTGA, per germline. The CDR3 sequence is CASSSAQGEGYTF. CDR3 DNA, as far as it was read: TGTGCCAGCAGCTCGGCACAGGGTGAGGGC.

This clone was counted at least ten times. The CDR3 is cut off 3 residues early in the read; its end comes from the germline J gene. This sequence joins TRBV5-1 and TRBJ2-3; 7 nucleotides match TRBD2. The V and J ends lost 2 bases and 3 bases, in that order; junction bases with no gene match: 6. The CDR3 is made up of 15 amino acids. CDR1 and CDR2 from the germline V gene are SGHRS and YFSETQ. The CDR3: CASSLAGYQTDTQYF. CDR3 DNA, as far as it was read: TGCGCCAGCAGCTTAGCGGGGTACCAAACAGATACG.

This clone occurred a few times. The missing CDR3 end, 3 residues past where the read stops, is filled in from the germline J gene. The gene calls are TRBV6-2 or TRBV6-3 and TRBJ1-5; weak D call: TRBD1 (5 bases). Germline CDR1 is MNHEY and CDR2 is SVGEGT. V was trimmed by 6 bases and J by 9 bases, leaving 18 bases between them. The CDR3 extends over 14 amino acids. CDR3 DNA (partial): TGTGCCAGCAGCCAGGGAGCCCGCACTCGGCCC. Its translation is CASSQGARTRP. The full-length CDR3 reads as CASSQGARTRPQHF.

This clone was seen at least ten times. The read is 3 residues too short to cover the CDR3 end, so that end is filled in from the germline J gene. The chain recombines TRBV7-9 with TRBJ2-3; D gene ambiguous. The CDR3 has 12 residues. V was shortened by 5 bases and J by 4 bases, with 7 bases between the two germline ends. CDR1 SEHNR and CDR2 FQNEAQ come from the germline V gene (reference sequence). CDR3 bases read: TGTGCCAGCAGCCCCTACTCAGATACG. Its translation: CASSPYSDT. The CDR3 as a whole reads CASSPYSDTQYF.

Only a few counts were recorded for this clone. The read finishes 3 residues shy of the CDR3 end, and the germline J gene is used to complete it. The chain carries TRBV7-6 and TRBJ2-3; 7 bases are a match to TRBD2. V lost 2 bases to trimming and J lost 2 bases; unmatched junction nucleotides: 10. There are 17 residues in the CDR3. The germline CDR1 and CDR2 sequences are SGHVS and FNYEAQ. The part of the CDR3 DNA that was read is TGTGCCAGCAGCTTACGGTCGCGGGACTATCTCACAGATACG. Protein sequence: CASSLRSRDYLTDT. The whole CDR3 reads CASSLRSRDYLTDTQYF.

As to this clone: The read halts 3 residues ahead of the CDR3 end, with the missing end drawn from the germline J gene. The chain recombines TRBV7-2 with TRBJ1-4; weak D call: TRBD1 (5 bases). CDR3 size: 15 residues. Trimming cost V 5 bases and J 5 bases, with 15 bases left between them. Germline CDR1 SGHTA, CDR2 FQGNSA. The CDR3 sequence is CASSRLWGGNEKLFF. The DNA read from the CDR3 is TGTGCCAGCAGCCGATTGTGGGGGGGGAATGAAAAA. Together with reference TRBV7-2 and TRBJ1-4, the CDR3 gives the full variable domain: GAGVSQSPSNKVTEKGKDVELRCDPISGHTALYWYRQSLGQGLEFLIYFQGNSAPDKSGLPSDRFSAERTGGSVSTLTIQRTQQEDSAVYLCASSRLWGGNEKLFFGSGTQLSVL.

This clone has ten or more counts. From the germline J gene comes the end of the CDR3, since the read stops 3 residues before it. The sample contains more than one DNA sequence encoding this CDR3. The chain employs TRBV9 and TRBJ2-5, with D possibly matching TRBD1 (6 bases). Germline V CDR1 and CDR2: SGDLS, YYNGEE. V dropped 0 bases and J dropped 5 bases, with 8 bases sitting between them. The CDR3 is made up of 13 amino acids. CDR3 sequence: CASSVEGVETQYF. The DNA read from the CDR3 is TGTGCCAGCAGCGTAGAGGGGGTGGAGACC.

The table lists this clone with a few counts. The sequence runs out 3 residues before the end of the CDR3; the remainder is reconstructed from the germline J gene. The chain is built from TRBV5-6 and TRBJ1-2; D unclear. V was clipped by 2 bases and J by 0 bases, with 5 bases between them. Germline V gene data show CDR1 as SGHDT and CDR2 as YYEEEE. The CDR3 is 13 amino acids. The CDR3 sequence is CASSLPANYGYTF. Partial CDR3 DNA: TGTGCCAGCAGCTTACCGGCTAACTATGGC.

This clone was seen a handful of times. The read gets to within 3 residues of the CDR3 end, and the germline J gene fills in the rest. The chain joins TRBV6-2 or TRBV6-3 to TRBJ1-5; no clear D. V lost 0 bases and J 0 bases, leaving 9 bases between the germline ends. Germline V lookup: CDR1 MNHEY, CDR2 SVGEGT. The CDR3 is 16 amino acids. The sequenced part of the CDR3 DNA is TGTGCCAGCAGTTACTCGATACAGATTAGCAATCAGCCC. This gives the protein CASSYSIQISNQP. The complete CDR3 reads CASSYSIQISNQPQHF.

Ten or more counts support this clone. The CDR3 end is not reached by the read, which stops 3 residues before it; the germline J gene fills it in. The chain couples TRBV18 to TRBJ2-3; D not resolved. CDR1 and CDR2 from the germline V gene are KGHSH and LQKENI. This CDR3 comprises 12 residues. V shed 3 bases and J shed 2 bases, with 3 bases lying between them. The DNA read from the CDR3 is TGTGCCAGCTCACCCTACACAGATACG. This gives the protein CASSPYTDT. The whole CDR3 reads CASSPYTDTQYF.

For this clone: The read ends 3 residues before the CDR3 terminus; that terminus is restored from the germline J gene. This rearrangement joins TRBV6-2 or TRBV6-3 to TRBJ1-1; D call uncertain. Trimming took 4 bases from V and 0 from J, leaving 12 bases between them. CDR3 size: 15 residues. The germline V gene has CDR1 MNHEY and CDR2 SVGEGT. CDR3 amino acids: CASSLAGYMNTEAFF. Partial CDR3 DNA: TGTGCCAGCAGTTTGGCGGGTTACATGAACACTGAA.

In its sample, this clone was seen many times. The CDR3 sequence: CASSLTGWGGDYEQYF. Incomplete CDR3 DNA: TGTGCCAGCTCACTCACCGGGTGGGGGGGAGACTACGAG. The chain employs TRBV18 and TRBJ2-7; TRBD2 matches 7 bases. Coverage ceases 3 residues before the CDR3 finishes, and the germline J gene fills in the end. Trimming removed 4 bases from V and 3 bases from J; junction bases left unmatched: 12. The germline V gene has CDR1 KGHSH and CDR2 LQKENI. The CDR3 spans 16 residues. The full variable domain, in which reference TRBV18 and TRBJ2-7 provide the parts outside the CDR3, is NAGVMQNPRHLVRRRGQEARLRCSPMKGHSHVYWYRQLPEEGLKFMVYLQKENIIDESGMPKERFSAEFPKEGPSILRIQQVVRGDSAAYFCASSLTGWGGDYEQYFGPGTRLTVT.

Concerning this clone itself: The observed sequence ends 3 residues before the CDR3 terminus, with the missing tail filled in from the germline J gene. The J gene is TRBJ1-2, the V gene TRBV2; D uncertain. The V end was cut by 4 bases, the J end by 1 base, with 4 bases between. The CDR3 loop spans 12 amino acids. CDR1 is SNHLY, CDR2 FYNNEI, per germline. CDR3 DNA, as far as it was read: TGTGCCAGCAGTGTATATAACTATGGC. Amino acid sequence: CASSVYNYG. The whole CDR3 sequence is CASSVYNYGYTF.

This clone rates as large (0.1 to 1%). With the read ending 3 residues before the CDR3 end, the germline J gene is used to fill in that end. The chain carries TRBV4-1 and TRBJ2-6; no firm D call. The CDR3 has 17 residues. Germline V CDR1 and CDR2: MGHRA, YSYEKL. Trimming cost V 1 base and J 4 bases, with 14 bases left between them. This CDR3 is CASSQVAGPSGANVLTF. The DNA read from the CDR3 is TGCGCCAGCAGCCAAGTTGCAGGCCCCTCGGGGGCCAACGTC.

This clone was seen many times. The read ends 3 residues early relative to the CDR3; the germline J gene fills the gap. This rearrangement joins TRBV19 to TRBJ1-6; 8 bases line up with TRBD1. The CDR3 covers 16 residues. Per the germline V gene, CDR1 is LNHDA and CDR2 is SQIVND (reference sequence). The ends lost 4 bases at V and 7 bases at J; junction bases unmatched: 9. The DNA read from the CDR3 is TGTGCCAGTAGTAAACAAACAGGGGGTATGAATTCACCC. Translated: CASSKQTGGMNSP. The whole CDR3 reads CASSKQTGGMNSPLHF.